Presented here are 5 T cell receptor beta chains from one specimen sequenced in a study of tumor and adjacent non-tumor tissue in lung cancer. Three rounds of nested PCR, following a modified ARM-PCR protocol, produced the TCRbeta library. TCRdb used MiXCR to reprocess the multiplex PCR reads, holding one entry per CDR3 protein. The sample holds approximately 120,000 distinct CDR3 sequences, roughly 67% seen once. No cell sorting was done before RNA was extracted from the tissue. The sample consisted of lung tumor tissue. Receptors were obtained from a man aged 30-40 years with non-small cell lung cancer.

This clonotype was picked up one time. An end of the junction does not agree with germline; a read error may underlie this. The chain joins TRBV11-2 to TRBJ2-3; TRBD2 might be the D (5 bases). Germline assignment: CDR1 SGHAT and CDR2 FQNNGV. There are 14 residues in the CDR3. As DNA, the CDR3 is TGTGCCAGTAGCTCCTCGCGGGTCACAGATACGCAGTATTTT. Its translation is CASSSSRVTDTQYF.

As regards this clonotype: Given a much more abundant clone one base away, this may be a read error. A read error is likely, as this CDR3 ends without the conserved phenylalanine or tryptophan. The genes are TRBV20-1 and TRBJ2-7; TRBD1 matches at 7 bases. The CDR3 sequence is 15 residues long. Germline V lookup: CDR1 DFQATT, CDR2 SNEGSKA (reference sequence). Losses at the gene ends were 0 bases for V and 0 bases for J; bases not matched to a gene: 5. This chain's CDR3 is CSARDRDRSSYEQYL. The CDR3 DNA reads TGCAGTGCTAGAGACCGGGACAGAAGCTCCTACGAGCAGTACTTA.

The CDR3 region has the DNA TGTGGTAGCAGGCCTTTAGCCAAAAACATTCAGTACTTC. Amino acids: CGSRPLAKNIQYF. This rearrangement joins TRBV6-5 to TRBJ2-4; D ambiguous. The CDR3 totals 13 residues. Per germline, CDR1 MNHEY and CDR2 SVGAGI.

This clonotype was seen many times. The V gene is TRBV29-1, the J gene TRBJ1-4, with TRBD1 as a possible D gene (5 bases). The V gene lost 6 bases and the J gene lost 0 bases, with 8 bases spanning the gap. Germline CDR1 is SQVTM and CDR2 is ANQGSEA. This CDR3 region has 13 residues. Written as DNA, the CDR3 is TGCAGCGTAGACAGAACAACTAATGAAAAACTGTTTTTT. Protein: CSVDRTTNEKLFF.

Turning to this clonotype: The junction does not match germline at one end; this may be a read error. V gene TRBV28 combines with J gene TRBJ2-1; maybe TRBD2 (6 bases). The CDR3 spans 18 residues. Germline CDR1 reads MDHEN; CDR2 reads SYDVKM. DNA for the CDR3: TGTGACAGCAATTCCCTCATAGCGGAGAAGAGCTCCTACAATGAGCAGTTCTTC. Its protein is CDSNSLIAEKSSYNEQFF.